This T cell receptor beta chain derives from a study of blood T cell repertoires in COVID-19. Overall study: The origin of the acute and convalescent COVID-19 samples was the United States, Italy and Spain. Sample material is recorded as cDNA or gDNA derived from T cells, B-cell-depleted T cells, or PBMCs.

The data were produced by immunoSEQ multiplex PCR, yet TCRdb's version contains in-frame clones alone and is incomplete. Here the sample spans roughly 320,000 clones, about 82% being singletons. V was pared by 4 bases and J by 12 bases, with 24 bases between. From germline, CDR1 is LGHDT and CDR2 YNNKEL (reference sequence). The CDR3 consists of 16 residues. The source of this sequence is a human donor in a cohort sampled during active COVID-19. The chain has TRBV3-1 (or the pseudogene TRBV3-2) and TRBJ1-4, with TRBD1 as a possible D gene (5 bases). Sequencing input: peripheral blood. The CDR3 sequence is CASSPVAAGIQSELFF. The CDR3 nucleotides are TGTGCCAGCAGCCCCGTAGCCGCAGGGATACAATCGGAACTGTTTTTT.